The 10 T cell receptor beta chains below were found in one sample sequenced in a study of CD8+CD57+ T cells in acquired aplastic anemia. Profiles of TCR beta VDJ and CDR3 were generated from a genomic DNA template. TCRdb passed the reads through MiXCR, listing each CDR3 protein once. The sample lists roughly 290,000 distinct CDR3 sequences, about three fifths occurring once. All patients picked for sequencing had shown, by flow cytometry, an expansion of CD8+CD57+ cells. The sequenced material came from sorted CD4+, CD8+, or CD8+CD57+ T cells (not recorded which) from PBMCs. These receptor sequences come from a human donor with aplastic anemia.

This clonotype was counted a few times. This chain joins TRBV28 and TRBJ1-5; 8 bases map to TRBD1. The CDR3 consists of 12 residues. Looked up from germline, CDR1 is MDHEN and CDR2 is SYDVKM. The V gene end was trimmed by 8 bases and the J gene end by 6 bases; junction bases not matched to a gene: 3. In nucleotides, the CDR3 is TGTGCCAGCGGCACAGGGGGTCAGCCCCAGCATTTT. The encoded protein is CASGTGGQPQHF.

DNA of the CDR3: TGCAGTGCTAGAAAACCCGGGACACAGGATCACAATGAGCAGTTCTTC. Its protein is CSARKPGTQDHNEQFF. The chain couples TRBV20-1 to TRBJ2-1, with D perhaps TRBD1 (6 bases). Trimming cost V 2 bases and J 5 bases, with 19 bases left between them. This CDR3 spans 16 amino acids. Germline V gene data show CDR1 as DFQATT and CDR2 as SNEGSKA (reference sequence).

This clonotype was detected only a few times. This chain joins TRBV7-6 and TRBJ1-2; D unresolved. CDR1 is SGHVS, CDR2 FNYEAQ, per germline. The CDR3 sequence is 13 residues long. V lost 1 base to trimming and J lost 2 bases, with 5 bases between them. The CDR3 DNA reads TGTGCCAGCAGCTTAGATCAAAACTATGGCTACACCTTC. This gives the protein CASSLDQNYGYTF.

The V call is TRBV24-1, the J call TRBJ2-1; no reliable D call. With 3 bases removed from V and 4 bases from J, the gap between germline ends came to 6 bases. The CDR3 covers 13 residues. Germline V gives CDR1 KGHDR, CDR2 SFDVKD. CDR3 region: CATSDKRYNEQFF. As DNA, the CDR3 is TGTGCCACCAGTGATAAAAGATACAATGAGCAGTTCTTC.

There are a few counts of this clonotype. The rearrangement links TRBV15 to TRBJ2-7, with TRBD1 as a possible D gene (6 bases). The V gene's germline CDR1 is LNHNV and CDR2 YYDKDF (reference sequence). The V end was cut by 0 bases, the J end by 1 base, with 7 bases between. The CDR3 loop spans 14 amino acids. Here the CDR3 DNA reads TGTGCCACCAGCAGAGAGACAGGTTCCTACGAGCAGTACTTC. This codes for CATSRETGSYEQYF.

The chain employs TRBV2 and TRBJ2-1; 8 nucleotides align to TRBD2. The junction had 16 bases not matched to a gene; V was cut back by 7 bases and J by 8 bases. This CDR3 is built from 16 residues. Germline values: CDR1 SNHLY, CDR2 FYNNEI. The CDR3 protein is CASTPGAGVRVYEQFF. The CDR3 DNA reads TGTGCCAGCACCCCCGGAGCGGGAGTTCGTGTGTATGAGCAGTTCTTC.

The chain employs TRBV19 and TRBJ2-5; 8 bases line up with TRBD1. Germline V gives CDR1 LNHDA, CDR2 SQIVND (reference sequence). The CDR3 length is 15 residues. The trim removed 5 bases at V and 4 bases at J, leaving 9 bases unmatched. Written as DNA, the CDR3 is TGTGCCAGTAGTGCAGTACAGGGGGTTGGAGAGACCCAGTACTTC. Its protein is CASSAVQGVGETQYF.

The chain uses TRBV24-1 and TRBJ2-1; the D gene is possibly TRBD2 (5 bases). The CDR3 extends over 13 amino acids. Between the trimmed V and J ends, which lost 4 bases and 6 bases, there was a span of 9 bases. Germline V gene data show CDR1 as KGHDR and CDR2 as SFDVKD. In DNA form, the CDR3 reads TGTGCCACCAGTGAAGCGGATCTCAATGAGCAGTTCTTC. Residues: CATSEADLNEQFF.

The chain employs TRBV10-3 and TRBJ1-1; a possible D gene is TRBD1 (5 bases). The CDR3 sequence is 18 residues long. The germline V gene has CDR1 ENHRY and CDR2 SYGVKD. V was pared by 3 bases and J by 0 bases, with 20 bases between. The CDR3 loop reads CAISDRPREKNMNTEAFF. CDR3 in DNA: TGTGCCATCAGTGATCGTCCCAGGGAAAAAAATATGAACACTGAAGCTTTCTTT.

This clonotype was seen once. The J gene is TRBJ1-4, the V gene TRBV5-5; D is ambiguous. CDR3 length: 15 residues. Between the trimmed V and J ends, which lost 2 bases and 7 bases, there was a span of 15 bases. In germline, CDR1 is SGHKS, CDR2 YYEKEE (reference sequence). The DNA for the CDR3 is TGTGCCAGCAGCTTTAGGCAGGAGTTGGGTGAAAAACTGTTTTTT. It specifies CASSFRQELGEKLFF.